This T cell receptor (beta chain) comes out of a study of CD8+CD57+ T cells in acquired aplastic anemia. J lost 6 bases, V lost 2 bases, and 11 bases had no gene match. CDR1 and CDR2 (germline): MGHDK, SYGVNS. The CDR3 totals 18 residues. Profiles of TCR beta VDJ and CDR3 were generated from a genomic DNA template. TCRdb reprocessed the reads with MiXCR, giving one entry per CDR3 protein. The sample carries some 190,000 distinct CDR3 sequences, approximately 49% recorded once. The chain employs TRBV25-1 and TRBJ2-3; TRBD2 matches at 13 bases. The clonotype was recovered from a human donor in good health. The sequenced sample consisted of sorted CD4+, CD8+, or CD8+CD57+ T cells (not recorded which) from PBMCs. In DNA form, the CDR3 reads TGTGCCAGCAGTGAAGTCTCCGGACTAGCGGGGGAGGAGGATACGCAGTATTTT. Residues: CASSEVSGLAGEEDTQYF.